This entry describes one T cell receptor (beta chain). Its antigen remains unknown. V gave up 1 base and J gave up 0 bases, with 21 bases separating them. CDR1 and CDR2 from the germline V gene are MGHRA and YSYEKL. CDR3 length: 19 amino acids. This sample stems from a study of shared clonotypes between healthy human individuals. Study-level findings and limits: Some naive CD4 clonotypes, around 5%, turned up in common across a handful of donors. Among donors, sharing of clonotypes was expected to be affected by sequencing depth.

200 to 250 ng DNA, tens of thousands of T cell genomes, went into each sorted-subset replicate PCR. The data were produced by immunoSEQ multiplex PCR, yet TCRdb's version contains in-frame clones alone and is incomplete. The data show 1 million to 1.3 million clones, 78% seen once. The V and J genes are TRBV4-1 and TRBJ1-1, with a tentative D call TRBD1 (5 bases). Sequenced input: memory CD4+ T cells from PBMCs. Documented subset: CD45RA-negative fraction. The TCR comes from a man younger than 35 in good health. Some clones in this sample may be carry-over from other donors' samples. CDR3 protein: CASSQVRYRPRDMNTEAFF. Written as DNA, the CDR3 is TGCGCCAGCAGCCAAGTTAGGTACAGGCCAAGAGATATGAACACTGAAGCTTTCTTT.